The following is a T cell receptor (beta chain) sequence with its context. The target of this receptor is not known. No much larger clone is present one base from it, and per-base qualities are unavailable. Trimming leaves V shorter by 5 bases and J shorter by 2 bases, with the junction holding 5 bases beyond the gene matches. From the cysteine up to the phenylalanine, the CDR3 has a length of 15 residues. Only the CDR3 DNA stays, 45 bases, in frame from base 1. From a lookup of the germline V gene, CDR1 and CDR2 are KGHDR and SFDVKD. The instrument was an Illumina HiSeq 2500. TCR beta libraries were prepared by quantitative 5'-RACE with molecular barcodes. As for the original processing: Disease-linked TCR variants were identified with a new computational method built on a probabilistic model of VDJ rearrangement. TCRdb reprocessing: public reads trimmed at Q25 with fastp, clones called with MiXCR, in-frame beta chains kept. Each CDR3 protein appears once, grouped with its most common genes and DNA. Clone size and V and J calls follow TCRdb, not the original study. The sample has roughly 450,000 distinct CDR3 sequences on record, roughly 26% of them singletons. Of the sample, 0.89% is held by the ten largest clones.

The data are from a study of CD8 T cells in ankylosing spondylitis (dated by TCRdb to about 2017). Describing the broader study: To find TCR variants linked to disease, the study profiled T cell receptor beta repertoires in ankylosing spondylitis patients and healthy donors. In total, the full study cohort was made up of 95 to 110 healthy donors and 25 ankylosing spondylitis patients. Samples of peripheral blood were taken, and for ankylosing spondylitis patients, synovial fluid was collected as well.

Results the study describes overall, beyond this receptor: Some motif variants had previously been reported in the synovial fluid and blood of reactive arthritis patients, which suggests shared mechanisms of disease initiation. Significant enrichment of the disease-linked clones was reported in matched synovial fluid samples from ankylosing spondylitis patients. Blood from ankylosing spondylitis patients appeared to be characterized by a TCR beta motif made up of seven or eight highly homologous amino acid variants. A CD8+ phenotype was shown by the disease-linked clones, which were found at relatively low frequencies in peripheral blood.

The origin of this receptor is a male donor with ankylosing spondylitis. The chain uses TRBV24-1 and TRBJ2-3; the junction holds 8 bases that match TRBD2. Sequences were obtained from blood, either unsorted or a sorted T cell fraction (not recorded which). The CDR3 sequence is CATSGASGYTDTQYF. In nucleotides, the sequence is TGTGCCACCAGTGGGGCTAGCGGGTACACAGATACGCAGTATTTT.